What follows are 5 T cell receptor beta chains derived from one specimen sequenced in a study of metastatic and nonmetastatic thyroid tumors. MiXCR re-clonotyped the PCR reads for TCRdb. The table records approximately 41,000 clones, roughly 31% of them present only once. Prior to thyroid surgery, none of the patients had received any treatment. The specimen was blood. These receptors were obtained from a male donor with papillary thyroid cancer or a benign thyroid nodule (not recorded which). Some clones in this sample may be carry-over from other donors' samples.

This clone is deemed medium-sized. The DNA for the CDR3 is TGTGCCAGCATCCGTTTCGGTAATACGGATTCACCCCTCCACTTT. It translates to CASIRFGNTDSPLHF. The chain uses TRBV6-1 and TRBJ1-6; D ambiguous. Germline CDR1 and CDR2: MNHNS and SASEGT. The CDR3 has 15 residues. Trimming shortened V by 7 bases and J by 8 bases, and 18 bases separated the two germline ends.

This clone was counted at least ten times. This CDR3 is CASSAGDSGANVLTF. The CDR3 nucleotides read TGCGCCAGCAGCGCCGGAGATTCTGGGGCCAACGTCCTGACTTTC. V usage is TRBV5-1 and J usage is TRBJ2-6; D is undetermined. Trimming took 4 bases from V and 1 from J, leaving 9 bases between them. Germline V gene sequence: CDR1 SGHRS, CDR2 YFSETQ. CDR3 size: 15 residues.

This clone was detected a few times. The conserved phenylalanine or tryptophan is not found at the CDR3 terminus, so this likely reflects a read error. The DNA is left out, because the CDR3 cannot be placed on it with certainty; the CDR3 is given as TCRdb lists it. V usage is TRBV12-3 or TRBV12-4 and J usage is TRBJ2-7; the listed D gene, TRBD1, was not tested against the DNA. Inclusive of both ends, the CDR3 amounts to 8 amino acids. CDR3 sequence reads: CASSFSLR.

This rearrangement joins TRBV20-1 to TRBJ1-5; the D gene is possibly TRBD1 (6 bases). The germline CDR1 and CDR2 sequences are DFQATT and SNEGSKA (reference sequence). V shed 4 bases and J shed 1 base, with 17 bases lying between them. This CDR3 has 16 residues. CDR3 coding DNA: TGCAGTGCTACGCAGGGGCTCGGACCCAGCAATCAGCCCCAGCATTTT. It codes for CSATQGLGPSNQPQHF.

This clone was seen at least ten times. The chain is built from TRBV20-1 and TRBJ2-1, with TRBD2 matching 14 bases. The V gene end was trimmed by 6 bases and the J gene end by 1 base; junction bases not matched to a gene: 11. Germline V gene lookup returns CDR1 DFQATT and CDR2 SNEGSKA (reference sequence). The CDR3 runs to 18 residues. The CDR3 here is CSARTGGLAGVSYNEQFF. The CDR3 DNA reads TGCAGTGCACGGACAGGGGGACTAGCGGGAGTATCCTACAATGAGCAGTTCTTC.